The rows below give T cell receptor beta chains drawn from one sample of a study of OX40 agonist ivuxolimab in advanced cancers. TCRdb's table, derived via immunoSEQ multiplex PCR, lists solely in-frame clones and lacks some. The sample lists about 25,000 clones, roughly 80% occurring once. The specimen was CD4+ or CD8+ T cells sorted from blood, collected in a trial of the OX40 agonist ivuxolimab. These receptors all stem from an adult with an advanced solid tumor such as melanoma, head and neck, liver or kidney cancer. Both conserved end residues are part of each CDR3. A D gene is named only where the DNA matches it firmly. Only some rows state a clone size, as once, few, many or a class for expanded clones.

TRBD2 | TRBJ2-5 | . | TRBV4-2 | TGTGCCAGCAGCCAAGTTCGAGCGGGGGGACAAGAGACCCAGTACTTC | CASSQVRAGGQETQYF
. | TRBJ1-1 | . | TRBV12-2 | TGTGCAAGTCGCTTAGTAGAGCGGAACACTGAAGCTTTCTTT | CASRLVERNTEAFF
TRBD1 | TRBJ2-3 | . | TRBV6-5 | TGTGCCAGCACTTCCGGACAGGCGCAGTATTTT | CASTSGQAQYF
. | TRBJ1-1 | . | TRBV7-2 | TGTGCCAGCAGCCTAGGACCGATGAACACTGAAGCTTTCTTT | CASSLGPMNTEAFF
TRBD2 | TRBJ2-3 | . | TRBV11-3 | TGTGCCAGCAGCCTAGGGACTAGCGGAGCTAGCACAGATACGCAGTATTTT | CASSLGTSGASTDTQYF
. | TRBJ2-7 | once | TRBV6-6 | TGTGCCAGCAGTTATAAGGGGGGCTACGAGCAGTACTTC | CASSYKGGYEQYF
TRBD1 | TRBJ1-4 | . | TRBV5-6 | TGTGCCAGCAGCCAACAGGGGGCGACTAATGAAAAACTGTTTTTT | CASSQQGATNEKLFF
. | TRBJ2-5 | . | TRBV10-2 | TGCGCCAGCAGTGGTAGCAGGAGAGGGACCCAGTACTTC | CASSGSRRGTQYF
TRBD1 | TRBJ1-1 | . | TRBV5-6 | TGTGCCAGCAGCTCGATACAGGGGAAGAAGGCTTTCTTT | CASSSIQGKKAFF
. | TRBJ2-4 | . | TRBV7-8 | TGTGCCAGCAGCTTAGGGATTTATTGGGACATTCAGTACTTC | CASSLGIYWDIQYF
TRBD1 | TRBJ2-7 | . | TRBV5-5 | TGTGCCAGCAGCTCCGCGAGGACAGGGATCTACGAGCAGTACTTC | CASSSARTGIYEQYF
. | TRBJ1-2 | . | TRBV6-6 | TGTGCCAGCAGTTACTCGGGACGGCCCGTCTATGGCTACACCTTC | CASSYSGRPVYGYTF
. | TRBJ1-1 | . | TRBV7-2 | TGTGCCAGCAGCCAACAGGGAGTTGGGACTGAAGCTTTCTTT | CASSQQGVGTEAFF
. | TRBJ1-6 | . | TRBV5-1 | TGCGCCAGCAGCTTGATCCAGGGAGGTAATTCACCCCTCCACTTT | CASSLIQGGNSPLHF
TRBD1 | TRBJ2-5 | . | TRBV5-1 | TGCGCCAGCAGCTCCCTCCGACAGGGGGCAAGGGAAGAGACCCAGTACTTC | CASSSLRQGAREETQYF
. | TRBJ1-6 | . | TRBV21-1 | TGTGCCAGCAGAGGTAAGGACACTGTTTATTCACCCCTCCACTTT | CASRGKDTVYSPLHF
. | TRBJ2-3 | few | TRBV28 | TGTGCCAGCAGCCGAACCACAGATACGCAGTATTTT | CASSRTTDTQYF
. | TRBJ2-5 | . | TRBV5-6 | TGTGCCAGCAGCTACACTGGGGGGGAGACCCAGTACTTC | CASSYTGGETQYF
. | TRBJ2-7 | . | TRBV21-1 | TGTGCCAGCAGCAAAGCGGCAAGGGACAGGGGGGGCCACGAGCAGTACTTC | CASSKAARDRGGHEQYF
TRBD1 | TRBJ1-5 | . | TRBV19 | TGTGCCAGTAGTATAGTTGGCAGGGGGAGCAATCAGCCCCAGCATTTT | CASSIVGRGSNQPQHF
TRBD1 | TRBJ1-6 | . | TRBV5-6 | TGTGCCAGCAGCTGGGCACAGGGGCGATCACCCCTCCACTTT | CASSWAQGRSPLHF
. | TRBJ2-7 | . | TRBV28 | TGTGCCAGCAGAATTGGTGGAAAAACCTACGAGCAGTACTTC | CASRIGGKTYEQYF
TRBD1 | TRBJ1-6 | . | TRBV28 | TGTGCCAGCAGCCATACCGGGACAGGGGGTTCACCCCTCCACTTT | CASSHTGTGGSPLHF
. | TRBJ2-7 | . | TRBV5-1 | TGCGCCAGCAGCTTGGACGGGACAATATTCTACGAGCAGTACTTC | CASSLDGTIFYEQYF
TRBD1 | TRBJ2-3 | . | TRBV5-4 | TGTGCCAGCAGCATCGGACAGGACACAGATACGCAGTATTTT | CASSIGQDTDTQYF
TRBD1 | TRBJ2-2 | few | TRBV29-1 | TGCAGCGCGAAAGAGGGACAGGGGGCTACCGGGGAGCTGTTTTTT | CSAKEGQGATGELFF
TRBD1 | TRBJ1-5 | . | TRBV19 | TGTGCCAGTAATATGGACAGGGTAATAGGTCAGCCCCAGCATTTT | CASNMDRVIGQPQHF
. | TRBJ2-1 | . | TRBV9 | TGTGCCAGCAGTCTCTCTCTGGAGCTCCTCTACTACAATGAGCAGTTCTTC | CASSLSLELLYYNEQFF
. | TRBJ1-6 | medium-sized | TRBV2 | TGTGCCAGCAGTGAAGAAAGGTCCCCGAATTCACCCCTCCACTTT | CASSEERSPNSPLHF
TRBD2 | TRBJ2-5 | few | TRBV30 | TGTGCCTGGAGTGTAGGGCTAGCGGACCAAGAGACCCAGTACTTC | CAWSVGLADQETQYF
. | TRBJ2-2 | . | TRBV19 | TGTGCCAGTAGTATAGCAGTTCTCGCGAACACCGGGGAGCTGTTTTTT | CASSIAVLANTGELFF
. | TRBJ2-7 | . | TRBV27 | TGTGCCAGCAGTTCCCGGGACACGGCAGCCTACGAGCAGTACTTC | CASSSRDTAAYEQYF
TRBD1 | TRBJ2-7 | . | TRBV7-2 | TGTGCCAGCAGCGCAGTCCTACCGGGACAGGGGGCGCTCGAGCAGTACTTC | CASSAVLPGQGALEQYF
. | TRBJ1-3 | . | TRBV20-1 | TGCAGTGCCCAAAACCCCAACACCATATATTTT | CSAQNPNTIYF
. | TRBJ2-7 | . | TRBV6-1 | TGTGCCAGCAGAAGAGGGCGGGACCCCTCCTACGAGCAGTACTTC | CASRRGRDPSYEQYF
TRBD1 | TRBJ2-2 | once | TRBV7-2 | TGTGCCAGCAGCTGGAGACAGGGGGCGAACACCGGGGAGCTGTTTTTT | CASSWRQGANTGELFF
. | TRBJ2-7 | . | TRBV4-2 | TGTGCCAGCAGCCGAGACGGACAGACCTACGAGCAGTACTTC | CASSRDGQTYEQYF
. | TRBJ2-7 | . | TRBV6-5 | TGTGCCAGCAGCCTAACGCAGGGGAGGACCTACGAGCAGTACTTC | CASSLTQGRTYEQYF
TRBD1 | TRBJ1-4 | few | TRBV5-4 | TGTGCCAGCAGCATACAGGGGGCGGGTGAAAAACTGTTTTTT | CASSIQGAGEKLFF
. | TRBJ2-1 | . | TRBV7-3 | TGTGCCAGCAGCGGGTCGGGAGATTTGTACAATGAGCAGTTCTTC | CASSGSGDLYNEQFF
. | TRBJ1-3 | . | TRBV14 | TGTGCCAGCAGCCGTATGGTCCTCTCTGGAAACACCATATATTTT | CASSRMVLSGNTIYF
TRBD1 | TRBJ1-1 | . | TRBV7-3 | TGTGCCAGCAGCTTAACGGGACAGGGTCGAGGGAACACTGAAGCTTTCTTT | CASSLTGQGRGNTEAFF
. | TRBJ2-3 | . | TRBV10-1 | TGCGCCAGCTCAAAGCGGCCCAGCACAGATACGCAGTATTTT | CASSKRPSTDTQYF
. | TRBJ2-7 | few | TRBV5-1 | TGCGCCAGCAGCTCCGACACGTCCTACGAGCAGTACTTC | CASSSDTSYEQYF
TRBD2 | TRBJ2-7 | . | TRBV5-1 | TGCGCCAGCAGCTCCCTAGCGGGAGGGAACTACGAGCAGTACTTC | CASSSLAGGNYEQYF